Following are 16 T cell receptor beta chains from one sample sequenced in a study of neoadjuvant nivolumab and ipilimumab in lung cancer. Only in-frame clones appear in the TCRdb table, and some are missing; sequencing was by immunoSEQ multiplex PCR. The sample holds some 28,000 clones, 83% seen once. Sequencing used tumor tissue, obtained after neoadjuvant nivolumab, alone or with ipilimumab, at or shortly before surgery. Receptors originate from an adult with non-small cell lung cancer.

The CDR3 is CASRPPGPRSEQYF. DNA for the CDR3: TGTGCCAGCAGACCCCCCGGGCCTCGATCCGAGCAGTACTTC. This chain joins TRBV6-5 and TRBJ2-7; the D is unclear. CDR1 MNHEY and CDR2 SVGAGI come from the germline V gene. The CDR3 covers 14 residues. Trimming left V 6 bases short and J 6 bases short, with 18 bases between.

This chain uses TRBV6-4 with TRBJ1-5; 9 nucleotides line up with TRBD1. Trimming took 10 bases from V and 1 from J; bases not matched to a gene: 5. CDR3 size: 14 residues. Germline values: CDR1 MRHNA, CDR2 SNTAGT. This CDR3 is CATGTGKSNQPQHF. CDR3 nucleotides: TGTGCCACTGGGACAGGGAAGAGCAATCAGCCCCAGCATTTT.

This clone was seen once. The CDR3 DNA is TGCGCCAGCAGCCCCCAACAGGGGACTAGAGATACGCAGTATTTT. Amino acids: CASSPQQGTRDTQYF. The genes are TRBV5-1 and TRBJ2-3, with a tentative D call TRBD2 (8 bases). From germline, CDR1 is SGHRS and CDR2 YFSETQ. Trimming pared 4 bases from V and 5 bases from J, leaving 17 bases between. The CDR3 totals 15 residues.

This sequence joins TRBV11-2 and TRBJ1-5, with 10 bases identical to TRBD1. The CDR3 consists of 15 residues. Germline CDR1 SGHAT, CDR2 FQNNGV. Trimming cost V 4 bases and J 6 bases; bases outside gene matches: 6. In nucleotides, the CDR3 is TGTGCCAGCAGCTCCGACAGGGGGCCCGGTCAGCCCCAGCATTTT. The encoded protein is CASSSDRGPGQPQHF. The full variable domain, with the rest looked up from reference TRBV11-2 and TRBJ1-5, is EAGVAQSPRYKIIEKRQSVAFWCNPISGHATLYWYQQILGQGPKLLIQFQNNGVVDDSQLPKDRFSAERLKGVDSTLKIQPAKLEDSAVYLCASSSDRGPGQPQHFGDGTRLSIL.

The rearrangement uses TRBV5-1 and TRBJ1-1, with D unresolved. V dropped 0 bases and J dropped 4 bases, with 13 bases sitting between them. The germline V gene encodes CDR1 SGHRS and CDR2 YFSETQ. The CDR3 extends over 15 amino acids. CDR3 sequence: CASSLVRVGRTEAFF. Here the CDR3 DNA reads TGCGCCAGCAGCTTGGTAAGGGTAGGGCGCACTGAAGCTTTCTTT.

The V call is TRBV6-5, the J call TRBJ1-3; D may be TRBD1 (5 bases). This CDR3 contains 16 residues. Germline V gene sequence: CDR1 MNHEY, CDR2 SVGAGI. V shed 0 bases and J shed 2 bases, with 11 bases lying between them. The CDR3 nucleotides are TGTGCCAGCAGTTACTCGATTGGGGGAACTGGAAACACCATATATTTT. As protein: CASSYSIGGTGNTIYF.

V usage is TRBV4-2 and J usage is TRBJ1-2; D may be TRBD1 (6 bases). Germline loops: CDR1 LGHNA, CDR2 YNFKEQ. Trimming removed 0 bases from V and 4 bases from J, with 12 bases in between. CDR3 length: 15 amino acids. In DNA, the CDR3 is TGTGCCAGCAGCCAAGAAGAAGGGGGGAGCTATGGCTACACCTTC. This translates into CASSQEEGGSYGYTF.

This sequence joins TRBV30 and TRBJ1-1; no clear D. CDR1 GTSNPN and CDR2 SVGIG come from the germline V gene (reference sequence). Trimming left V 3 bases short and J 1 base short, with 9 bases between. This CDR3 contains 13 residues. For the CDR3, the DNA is TGTGCCTGGAGCGTGTGGGGGAACACTGAAGCTTTCTTT. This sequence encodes CAWSVWGNTEAFF.

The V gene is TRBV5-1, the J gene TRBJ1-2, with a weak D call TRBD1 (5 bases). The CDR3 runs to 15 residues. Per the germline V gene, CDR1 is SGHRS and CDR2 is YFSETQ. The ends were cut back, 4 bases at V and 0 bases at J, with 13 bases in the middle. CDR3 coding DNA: TGCGCCAGCAGCATGGGACCTACGACTAACTATGGCTACACCTTC. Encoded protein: CASSMGPTTNYGYTF.

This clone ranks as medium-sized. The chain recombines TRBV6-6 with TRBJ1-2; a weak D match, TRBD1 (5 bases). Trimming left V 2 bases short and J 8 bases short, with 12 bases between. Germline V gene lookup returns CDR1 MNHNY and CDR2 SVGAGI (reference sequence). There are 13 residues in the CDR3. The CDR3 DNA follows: TGTGCCAGCAGTTACAAACAGGCGGGAGGCTACACCTTC. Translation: CASSYKQAGGYTF.

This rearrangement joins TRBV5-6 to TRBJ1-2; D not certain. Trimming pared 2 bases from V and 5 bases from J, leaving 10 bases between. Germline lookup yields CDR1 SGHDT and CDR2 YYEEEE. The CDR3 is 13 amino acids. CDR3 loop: CASSFFDRYGYTF. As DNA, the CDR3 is TGTGCCAGCAGCTTTTTCGACCGGTATGGCTACACCTTC.

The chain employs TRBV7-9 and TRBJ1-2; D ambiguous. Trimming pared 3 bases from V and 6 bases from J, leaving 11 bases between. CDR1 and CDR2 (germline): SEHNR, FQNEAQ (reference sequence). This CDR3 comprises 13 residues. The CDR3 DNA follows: TGTGCCAGCAGCTTGACGGCGGCCAATGGCTACACCTTC. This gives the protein CASSLTAANGYTF.

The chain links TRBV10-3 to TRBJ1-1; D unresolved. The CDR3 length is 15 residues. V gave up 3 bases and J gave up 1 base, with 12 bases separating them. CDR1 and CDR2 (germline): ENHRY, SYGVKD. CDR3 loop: CAISEPPDGNTEAFF. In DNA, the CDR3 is TGTGCCATCAGTGAACCACCGGACGGGAACACTGAAGCTTTCTTT.

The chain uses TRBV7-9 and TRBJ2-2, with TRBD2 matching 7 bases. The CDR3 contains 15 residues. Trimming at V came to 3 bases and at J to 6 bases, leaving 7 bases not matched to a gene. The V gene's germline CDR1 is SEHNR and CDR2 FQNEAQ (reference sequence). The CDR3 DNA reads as TGTGCCAGCAGCTTGGAGGGGCTAGCGGCCGGGGAGCTGTTTTTT. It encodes CASSLEGLAAGELFF.

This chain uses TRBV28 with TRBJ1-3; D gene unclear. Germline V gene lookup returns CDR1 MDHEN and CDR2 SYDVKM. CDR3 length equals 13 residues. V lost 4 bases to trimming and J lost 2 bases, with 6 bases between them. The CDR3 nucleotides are TGTGCCAGCAGTTGGGTGGCTGGAAACACCATATATTTT. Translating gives CASSWVAGNTIYF. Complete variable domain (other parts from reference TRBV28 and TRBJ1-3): DVKVTQSSRYLVKRTGEKVFLECVQDMDHENMFWYRQDPGLGLRLIYFSYDVKMKEKGDIPEGYSVSREKKERFSLILESASTNQTSMYLCASSWVAGNTIYFGEGSWLTVV.

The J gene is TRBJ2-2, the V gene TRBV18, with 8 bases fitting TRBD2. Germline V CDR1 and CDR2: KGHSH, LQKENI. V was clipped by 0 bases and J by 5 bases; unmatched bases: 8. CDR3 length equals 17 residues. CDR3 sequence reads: CASSPPRSGGVTGELFF. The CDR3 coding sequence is TGTGCCAGCTCACCACCGCGGAGCGGGGGTGTTACCGGGGAGCTGTTTTTT. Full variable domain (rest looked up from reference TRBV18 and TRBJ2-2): NAGVMQNPRHLVRRRGQEARLRCSPMKGHSHVYWYRQLPEEGLKFMVYLQKENIIDESGMPKERFSAEFPKEGPSILRIQQVVRGDSAAYFCASSPPRSGGVTGELFFGEGSRLTVL.